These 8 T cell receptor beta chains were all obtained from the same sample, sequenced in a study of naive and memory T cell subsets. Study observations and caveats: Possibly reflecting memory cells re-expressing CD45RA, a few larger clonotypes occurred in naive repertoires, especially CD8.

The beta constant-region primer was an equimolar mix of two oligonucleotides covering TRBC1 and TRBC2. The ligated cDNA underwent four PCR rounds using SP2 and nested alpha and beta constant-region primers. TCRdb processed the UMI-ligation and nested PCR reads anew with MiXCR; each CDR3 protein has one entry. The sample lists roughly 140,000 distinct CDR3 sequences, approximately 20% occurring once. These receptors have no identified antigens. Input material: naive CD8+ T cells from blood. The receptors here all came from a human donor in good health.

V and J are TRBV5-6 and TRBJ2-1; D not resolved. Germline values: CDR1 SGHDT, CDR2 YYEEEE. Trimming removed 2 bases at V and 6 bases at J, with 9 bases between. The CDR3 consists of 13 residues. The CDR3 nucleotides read TGTGCCAGCAGCTTCGGGCGGCCCAATGAGCAGTTCTTC. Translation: CASSFGRPNEQFF.

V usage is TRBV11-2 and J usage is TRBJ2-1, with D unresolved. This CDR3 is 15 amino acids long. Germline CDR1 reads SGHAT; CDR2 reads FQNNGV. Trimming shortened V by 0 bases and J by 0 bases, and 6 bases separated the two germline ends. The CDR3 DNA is TGTGCCAGCAGCTTAGAACTGACCTCCTACAATGAGCAGTTCTTC. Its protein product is CASSLELTSYNEQFF.

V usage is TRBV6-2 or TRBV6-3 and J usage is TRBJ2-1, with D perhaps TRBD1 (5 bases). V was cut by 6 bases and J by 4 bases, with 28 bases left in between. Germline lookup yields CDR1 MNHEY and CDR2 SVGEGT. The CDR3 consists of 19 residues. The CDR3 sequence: CASRGGSGRRIDSYNEQFF. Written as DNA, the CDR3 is TGTGCCAGCAGGGGCGGTAGTGGCCGACGTATAGACAGTTACAATGAGCAGTTCTTC.

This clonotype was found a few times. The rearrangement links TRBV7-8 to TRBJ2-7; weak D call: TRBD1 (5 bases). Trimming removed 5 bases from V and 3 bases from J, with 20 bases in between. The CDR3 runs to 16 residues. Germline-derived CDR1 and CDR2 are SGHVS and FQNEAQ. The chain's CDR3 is CASSEYERQISYEQYF. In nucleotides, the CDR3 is TGTGCCAGCAGCGAATACGAAAGACAGATCAGCTACGAGCAGTACTTC.

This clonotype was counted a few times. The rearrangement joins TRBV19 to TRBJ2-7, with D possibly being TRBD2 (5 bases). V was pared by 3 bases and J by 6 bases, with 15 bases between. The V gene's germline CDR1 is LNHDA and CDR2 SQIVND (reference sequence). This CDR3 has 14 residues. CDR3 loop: CASSIPTVGAEQYF. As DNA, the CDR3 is TGTGCCAGTAGTATCCCGACGGTGGGAGCCGAGCAGTACTTC.

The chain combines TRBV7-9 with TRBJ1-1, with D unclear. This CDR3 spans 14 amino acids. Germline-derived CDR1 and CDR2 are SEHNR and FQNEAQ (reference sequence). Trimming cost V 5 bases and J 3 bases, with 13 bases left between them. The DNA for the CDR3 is TGTGCCAGCAGCCAAACGACCAGCCACACTGAAGCTTTCTTT. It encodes CASSQTTSHTEAFF. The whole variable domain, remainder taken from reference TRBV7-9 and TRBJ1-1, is DTGVSQNPRHKITKRGQNVTFRCDPISEHNRLYWYRQTLGQGPEFLTYFQNEAQLEKSRLLSDRFSAERPKGSFSTLEIQRTEQGDSAMYLCASSQTTSHTEAFFGQGTRLTVV.

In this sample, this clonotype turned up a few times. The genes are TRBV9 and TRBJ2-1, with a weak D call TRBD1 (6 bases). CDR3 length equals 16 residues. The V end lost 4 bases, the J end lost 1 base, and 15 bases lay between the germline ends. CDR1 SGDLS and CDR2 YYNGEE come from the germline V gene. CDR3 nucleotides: TGTGCCAGCAGCCCGCGACAGGCCATATCCTACAATGAGCAGTTCTTC. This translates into CASSPRQAISYNEQFF.

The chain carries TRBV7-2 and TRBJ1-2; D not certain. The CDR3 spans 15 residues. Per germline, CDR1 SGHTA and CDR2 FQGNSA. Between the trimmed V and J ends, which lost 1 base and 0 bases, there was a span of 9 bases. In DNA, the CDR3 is TGTGCCAGCAGCTTAGTAGTTTTGTCTAACTATGGCTACACCTTC. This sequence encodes CASSLVVLSNYGYTF. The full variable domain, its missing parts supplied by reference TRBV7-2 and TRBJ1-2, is GAGVSQSPSNKVTEKGKDVELRCDPISGHTALYWYRQSLGQGLEFLIYFQGNSAPDKSGLPSDRFSAERTGGSVSTLTIQRTQQEDSAVYLCASSLVVLSNYGYTFGSGTRLTVV.